These 15 T cell receptor beta chains share one sample of origin, sequenced in a study of brain T cells in children with intractable seizures. Profiled with immunoSEQ multiplex PCR; TCRdb holds only in-frame clones, not every one. The sample holds 110,000 or so clones; roughly 92% are singletons and the top ten take 3.5% to 4%. The sequencing used peripheral blood, collected at surgery. These receptors were collected from a boy less than two years old with hemimegalencephaly and intractable seizures.

In this sample, this clone turned up a few times. The chain is built from TRBV7-9 and TRBJ1-2; D remains unclear. V lost 1 base to trimming and J lost 3 bases, with 6 bases between them. Germline V gene lookup returns CDR1 SEHNR and CDR2 FQNEAQ (reference sequence). The CDR3 is 13 amino acids. CDR3 DNA sequence: TGTGCCAGCAGCTTAGATGCAGACTATGGCTACACCTTC. As protein: CASSLDADYGYTF.

The chain employs TRBV27 and TRBJ2-1, with 14 bases that match TRBD2. This CDR3 has 16 amino acids. Trimming cost V 8 bases and J 0 bases; bases outside gene matches: 3. CDR1 MNHEY and CDR2 SMNVEV come from the germline V gene (reference sequence). The CDR3 reads CASGGLAGASYNEQFF. CDR3 nucleotides: TGTGCCAGCGGGGGACTAGCGGGAGCCTCCTACAATGAGCAGTTCTTC.

The V call is TRBV2, the J call TRBJ1-5; TRBD1 aligns across 9 bases. The germline V gene has CDR1 SNHLY and CDR2 FYNNEI. The CDR3 consists of 15 residues. The trim removed 1 base at V and 9 bases at J, leaving 7 bases unmatched. Written as DNA, the CDR3 is TGTGCCAGCAGTGAAGGGGACAGGGTGGCCTCGCCCCAGCATTTT. Translated, it gives CASSEGDRVASPQHF.

The chain joins TRBV7-9 to TRBJ2-7, with a weak D call TRBD1 (6 bases). The germline V and J ends were trimmed by 7 bases and 0 bases, with 13 bases remaining between them. Germline V gene data show CDR1 as SEHNR and CDR2 as FQNEAQ (reference sequence). The length of the CDR3 is 14 residues. The CDR3 sequence: CASTIGGSSYEQYF. For the CDR3, the DNA is TGTGCCAGCACCATTGGGGGCAGCTCCTACGAGCAGTACTTC.

This clone came up once. The CDR3: CASSVVAGDTQYF. The DNA for the CDR3 is TGTGCCAGCAGCGTAGTAGCGGGAGATACGCAGTATTTT. The chain employs TRBV9 and TRBJ2-3, with 7 bases lining up with TRBD2. Germline trimming cut 0 bases from V and 5 bases from J; bases unmatched to any gene: 0. The CDR3 runs 13 residues. Germline assignment: CDR1 SGDLS and CDR2 YYNGEE.

This chain links TRBV6-6 with TRBJ2-1, with no clear D. Trimming left V 2 bases short and J 8 bases short, with 13 bases between. The germline V gene has CDR1 MNHNY and CDR2 SVGAGI (reference sequence). CDR3 length: 14 amino acids. The CDR3 DNA follows: TGTGCCAGCAGTTACAACCAACTACTGGATGAGCAGTTCTTC. Translated, it gives CASSYNQLLDEQFF.

The V and J genes are TRBV7-9 and TRBJ1-6; D call uncertain. The CDR3 has 12 amino acids. Germline V gene sequence: CDR1 SEHNR, CDR2 FQNEAQ (reference sequence). V lost 3 bases and J 9 bases, leaving 6 bases between the germline ends. The DNA for the CDR3 is TGTGCCAGCAGCTTCCCCTTTTCACCCCTCCACTTT. Its translation: CASSFPFSPLHF.

This chain links TRBV28 with TRBJ1-2; D perhaps matches TRBD1 (6 bases). The CDR3 spans 17 residues. The germline V and J ends were trimmed by 7 bases and 2 bases, with 23 bases remaining between them. In germline, CDR1 is MDHEN, CDR2 SYDVKM. The CDR3 DNA follows: TGTGCCAGCAAGGGGGGGGCGACTTTTCCTCGGAACTATGGCTACACCTTC. Amino acid sequence: CASKGGATFPRNYGYTF.

The chain links TRBV4-1 to TRBJ2-7, with D unresolved. The CDR3 is 16 amino acids. Trimming shortened V by 1 base and J by 1 base, and 14 bases separated the two germline ends. Germline V gene sequence: CDR1 MGHRA, CDR2 YSYEKL. The CDR3 sequence is CASSQGVGKGSYEQYF. CDR3 nucleotide sequence: TGCGCCAGCAGCCAAGGAGTGGGAAAAGGGTCCTACGAGCAGTACTTC.

This clone has just one count. This chain links TRBV16 with TRBJ2-7, with no clear D. This CDR3 contains 13 residues. Germline lookup yields CDR1 KGHSY and CDR2 FQNENV. V was pared by 1 base and J by 2 bases, with 6 bases between. The CDR3 DNA is TGTGCCAGCAGCCAATTAACAGCCTACGAGCAGTACTTC. Translated: CASSQLTAYEQYF.

The gene calls are TRBV28 and TRBJ2-5; 7 positions match TRBD1. V shed 8 bases and J 1 base; nucleotides not matched to a gene: 7. The CDR3 sequence is 14 residues long. The germline CDR1 and CDR2 sequences are MDHEN and SYDVKM. The CDR3 coding sequence is TGTGCCAGCGGCCGTAGACAGGGCCAAGAGACCCAGTACTTC. Residues: CASGRRQGQETQYF.

The V gene is TRBV9, the J gene TRBJ2-1; D ambiguous. This CDR3 region has 13 residues. The germline CDR1 and CDR2 sequences are SGDLS and YYNGEE. V lost 4 bases and J lost 10, with 15 bases in between. For the CDR3, the DNA is TGTGCCAGCAGCCCAGGACCAGCACGGGAGCAGTTCTTC. Protein product: CASSPGPAREQFF.

This clone has only one observation. The V gene is TRBV28, the J gene TRBJ2-7; 12 positions agree with TRBD2. Trimming at V came to 4 bases and at J to 0 bases, leaving 10 bases not matched to a gene. Germline V gene sequence: CDR1 MDHEN, CDR2 SYDVKM. CDR3 length: 18 residues. The CDR3 nucleotides are TGTGCCAGCAGTTCTAGCGGGGGGGGATCGACTGCCTCCTACGAGCAGTACTTC. Translation: CASSSSGGGSTASYEQYF.

The J gene is TRBJ2-7, the V gene TRBV6-2 or TRBV6-3; TRBD2 agrees at 10 bases. The J segment lost 0 bases and the V segment lost 6 bases, leaving 17 bases of the junction unmatched. The germline V gene encodes CDR1 MNHEY and CDR2 SVGEGT. This CDR3 contains 19 residues. CDR3 in amino acids: CASSLDGSGRQGLSYEQYF. The CDR3 region has the DNA TGTGCCAGCAGCCTGGATGGTAGCGGGAGGCAGGGCCTCTCCTACGAGCAGTACTTC.

This sequence joins TRBV21-1 and TRBJ2-3; TRBD2, as called in the table, went unchecked against the DNA. TRBV21-1 counts as a pseudogene. The CDR3 is made up of 23 amino acids. The CDR3 region has the DNA TGTGCCAGCAGCAAAAGACCCCAGGTCAAACTAGCGGGAGGCGGAAAGAACACAGATACGCAGTATTTT. This sequence encodes CASSKRPQVKLAGGGKNTDTQYF.